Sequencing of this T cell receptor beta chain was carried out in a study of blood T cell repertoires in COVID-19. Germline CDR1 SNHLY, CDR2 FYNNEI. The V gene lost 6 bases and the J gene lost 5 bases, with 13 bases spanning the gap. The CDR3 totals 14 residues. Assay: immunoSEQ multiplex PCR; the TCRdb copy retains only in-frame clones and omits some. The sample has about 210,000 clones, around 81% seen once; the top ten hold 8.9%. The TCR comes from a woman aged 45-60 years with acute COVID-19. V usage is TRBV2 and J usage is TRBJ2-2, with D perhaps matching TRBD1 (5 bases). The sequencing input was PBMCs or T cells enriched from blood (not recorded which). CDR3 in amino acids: CASRPSRVTGELFF. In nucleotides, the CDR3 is TGTGCCAGCAGGCCCAGCAGGGTGACCGGGGAGCTGTTTTTT. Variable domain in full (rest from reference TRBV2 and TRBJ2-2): EPEVTQTPSHQVTQMGQEVILRCVPISNHLYFYWYRQILGQKVEFLVSFYNNEISEKSEIFDDQFSVERPDGSNFTLKIRSTKLEDSAMYFCASRPSRVTGELFFGEGSRLTVL.